These 13 T cell receptor beta chains share one sample of origin, sequenced in a study of blood T cell repertoires in COVID-19. Produced via immunoSEQ multiplex PCR; TCRdb's table is partial and in-frame only. This sample yields some 200,000 clones, of which 65% to 90% are seen a single time; 12% belongs to the top ten. The material sequenced was PBMCs or T cells enriched from blood (not recorded which). The receptors come from a man aged 40-55 years who had recovered from COVID-19.

CDR3 sequence: CASSRIEAFF. The DNA of the CDR3 is TGTGCCAGCTCTCGAATAGAAGCTTTCTTT. The V gene is TRBV30, the J gene TRBJ1-1; D is undetermined. CDR1 GTSNPN and CDR2 SVGIG come from the germline V gene (reference sequence). V lost 8 bases and J 8 bases, leaving 12 bases between the germline ends. The CDR3 sequence is 10 residues long.

This clone was recorded a few times. The V and J genes are TRBV5-6 and TRBJ1-2, with 7 bases that match TRBD1. CDR3 length: 18 residues. V shed 4 bases and J 4 bases; nucleotides not matched to a gene: 19. Germline lookup yields CDR1 SGHDT and CDR2 YYEEEE. CDR3 amino acids: CASSRTTGTALPSYGYTF. CDR3 bases: TGTGCCAGCAGCCGTACCACCGGGACAGCCCTTCCCTCCTATGGCTACACCTTC.

In its sample, this clone was seen once. The chain combines TRBV28 with TRBJ2-7, with 8 positions matching TRBD2. Germline V gene data show CDR1 as MDHEN and CDR2 as SYDVKM. The ends lost 11 bases at V and 5 bases at J; junction bases unmatched: 11. This CDR3 spans 13 amino acids. CDR3: CAGSGGPRNEQYF. The CDR3 nucleotides are TGTGCCGGGTCGGGAGGGCCTCGGAACGAGCAGTACTTC.

This chain uses TRBV4-1 with TRBJ1-6, with 7 bases lining up with TRBD1. The germline V gene has CDR1 MGHRA and CDR2 YSYEKL. The CDR3 runs to 14 residues. Trimming at V came to 3 bases and at J to 8 bases, leaving 4 bases not matched to a gene. CDR3 sequence: CASSHGTAYSPLHF. CDR3 sequence (DNA): TGCGCCAGCAGCCATGGGACAGCCTATTCACCCCTCCACTTT.

The chain uses TRBV6-4 and TRBJ2-5; 10 bases agree with TRBD1. The CDR3 spans 15 residues. Germline trimming cut 5 bases from V and 5 bases from J; bases unmatched to any gene: 8. The germline CDR1 and CDR2 sequences are MRHNA and SNTAGT. The CDR3 coding sequence is TGTGCCAGCAGTTTAAGACAGGGGGCGATTGAGACCCAGTACTTC. Its translation is CASSLRQGAIETQYF.

The V and J genes are TRBV28 and TRBJ1-6; no clear D gene. CDR1 and CDR2 from the germline V gene are MDHEN and SYDVKM. V shed 3 bases and J shed 9 bases, with 6 bases lying between them. The CDR3 length is 12 residues. The CDR3 reads CASSFGSSPLHF. In DNA form, the CDR3 reads TGTGCCAGCAGTTTCGGTAGTTCACCCCTCCACTTT. Full variable domain (missing parts from reference TRBV28 and TRBJ1-6): DVKVTQSSRYLVKRTGEKVFLECVQDMDHENMFWYRQDPGLGLRLIYFSYDVKMKEKGDIPEGYSVSREKKERFSLILESASTNQTSMYLCASSFGSSPLHFGNGTRLTVT.

As for this clone: One end of the junction varies from germline; a read error may be responsible. The V and J genes are TRBV7-2 and TRBJ2-5, with 9 nucleotides matching TRBD2. CDR3 size: 16 residues. Germline V gene data show CDR1 as SGHTA and CDR2 as FQGNSA. The CDR3 nucleotides read TGTGCCAGCAGCTTAGGGCCGCTAGCGGGGCAAGGGACCCAGTACTTC. It encodes CASSLGPLAGQGTQYF.

This clone was seen once. J is TRBJ2-1 and V is TRBV5-1, with D uncertain. CDR1 SGHRS and CDR2 YFSETQ come from the germline V gene. V was clipped by 0 bases and J by 0 bases, with 7 bases between them. This CDR3 has 15 residues. The CDR3 DNA reads as TGCGCCAGCAGCTTGGTGGTGAGCTCCTACAATGAGCAGTTCTTC. Encoded protein: CASSLVVSSYNEQFF.

The chain recombines TRBV5-1 with TRBJ2-1; D gene uncertain. The V end lost 0 bases, the J end lost 7 bases, and 5 bases lay between the germline ends. There are 12 residues in the CDR3. Germline V lookup: CDR1 SGHRS, CDR2 YFSETQ. CDR3 amino acids: CASSLDGNEQFF. CDR3 nucleotides: TGCGCCAGCAGCTTGGACGGGAATGAGCAGTTCTTC.

The rearrangement joins TRBV25-1 to TRBJ2-2, with D unclear. The length of the CDR3 is 13 residues. Germline V gives CDR1 MGHDK, CDR2 SYGVNS. V gave up 4 bases and J gave up 2 bases, with 5 bases separating them. This chain's CDR3 is CASSAFNTGELFF. The CDR3 DNA is TGTGCCAGCAGTGCCTTTAACACCGGGGAGCTGTTTTTT.

The chain employs TRBV5-1 and TRBJ1-1; TRBD1 is a possible D gene (5 bases). CDR3 length: 14 amino acids. Germline values: CDR1 SGHRS, CDR2 YFSETQ. V lost 3 bases and J lost 0, with 9 bases in between. This CDR3 reads CASSSQGVNTEAFF. CDR3 in DNA: TGCGCCAGCAGCTCCCAAGGGGTGAACACTGAAGCTTTCTTT.

This chain links TRBV7-2 with TRBJ2-5; possible D gene TRBD1, 5 bases. Germline V CDR1 and CDR2: SGHTA, FQGNSA. The length of the CDR3 is 16 residues. Trimming took 1 base from V and 0 from J, leaving 12 bases between them. CDR3 loop: CASSLGQGLYQETQYF. The CDR3 DNA is TGTGCCAGCAGCTTAGGGCAGGGTTTGTACCAAGAGACCCAGTACTTC. The entire variable domain, with the rest obtained from reference TRBV7-2 and TRBJ2-5, is as follows: GAGVSQSPSNKVTEKGKDVELRCDPISGHTALYWYRQSLGQGLEFLIYFQGNSAPDKSGLPSDRFSAERTGGSVSTLTIQRTQQEDSAVYLCASSLGQGLYQETQYFGPGTRLLVL.

This clone was recorded once. This chain connects TRBV7-2 to TRBJ1-5; no definite D call. V lost 3 bases, J lost 5 bases, and 8 bases lay in between. Germline loops: CDR1 SGHTA, CDR2 FQGNSA. This CDR3 is built from 13 residues. The CDR3 loop reads CASSFLEDQPQHF. As DNA, the CDR3 is TGTGCCAGCAGCTTTTTGGAGGATCAGCCCCAGCATTTT.